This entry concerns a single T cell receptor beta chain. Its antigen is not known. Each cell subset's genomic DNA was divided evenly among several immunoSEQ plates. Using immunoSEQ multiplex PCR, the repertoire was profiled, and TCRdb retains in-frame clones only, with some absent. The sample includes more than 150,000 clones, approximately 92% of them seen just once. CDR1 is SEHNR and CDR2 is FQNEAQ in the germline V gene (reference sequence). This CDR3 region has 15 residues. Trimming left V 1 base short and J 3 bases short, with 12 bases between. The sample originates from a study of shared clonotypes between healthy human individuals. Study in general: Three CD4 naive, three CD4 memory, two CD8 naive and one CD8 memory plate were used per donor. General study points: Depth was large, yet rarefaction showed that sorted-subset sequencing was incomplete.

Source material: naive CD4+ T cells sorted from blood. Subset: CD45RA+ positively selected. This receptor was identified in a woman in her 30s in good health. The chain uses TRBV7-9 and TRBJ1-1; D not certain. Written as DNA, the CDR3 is TGTGCCAGCAGCTTAGGTGGAGGAGCGGACACTGAAGCTTTCTTT. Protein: CASSLGGGADTEAFF.